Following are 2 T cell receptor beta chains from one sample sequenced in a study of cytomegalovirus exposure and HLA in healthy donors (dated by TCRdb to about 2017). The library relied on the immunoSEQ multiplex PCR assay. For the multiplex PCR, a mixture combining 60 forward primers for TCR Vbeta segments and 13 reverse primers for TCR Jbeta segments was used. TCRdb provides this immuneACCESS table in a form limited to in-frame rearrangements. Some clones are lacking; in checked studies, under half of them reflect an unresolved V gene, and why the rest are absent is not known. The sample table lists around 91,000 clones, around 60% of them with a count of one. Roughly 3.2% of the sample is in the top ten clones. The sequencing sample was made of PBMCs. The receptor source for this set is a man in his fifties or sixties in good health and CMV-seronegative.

CDR3 in DNA: TGTGCCAGCAGTTTATCTCCCGCGACACAAGTCGCCTACGAGCAGTACTTC. This codes for CASSLSPATQVAYEQYF. This chain links TRBV28 with TRBJ2-7; no clear D gene. Germline V gene data show CDR1 as MDHEN and CDR2 as SYDVKM. This CDR3 spans 17 amino acids. The V gene lost 1 base and the J gene lost 2 bases, with 18 bases spanning the gap.

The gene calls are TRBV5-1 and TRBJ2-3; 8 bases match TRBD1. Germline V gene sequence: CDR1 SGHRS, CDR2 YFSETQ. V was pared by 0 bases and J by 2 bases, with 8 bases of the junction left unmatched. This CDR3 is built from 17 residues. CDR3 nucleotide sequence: TGCGCCAGCAGCTTGGCGCGACAGGGGACAATCACAGATACGCAGTATTTT. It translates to CASSLARQGTITDTQYF.